These 21 T cell receptor beta chains were all obtained from the same sample, sequenced in a study of human T cells and chemical hapten exposure. Via MiXCR, TCRdb re-called the RACE reads, giving one row per CDR3 protein. Of about 61,000 distinct CDR3 sequences listed, about 7% are singletons. Time point denoted: pre-sensitization, week 0. Treatment of the sample: therapeutic diphenylcyclopropenone sensitization with weekly scalp DPC. Sequences were derived from whole blood, sampled in connection with sensitization to the hapten diphenylcyclopropenone (DPC). These receptors all stem from a woman aged 25 to 39 with alopecia areata. Some clones in this sample may be carry-over from other donors' samples.

V gene TRBV19 combines with J gene TRBJ1-2, with D hard to call. V was cut by 3 bases and J by 7 bases, with 12 bases left in between. The CDR3 spans 13 residues. Germline V gene sequence: CDR1 LNHDA, CDR2 SQIVND (reference sequence). This chain's CDR3 is CASSMERRGGYTF. CDR3 DNA: TGTGCCAGTAGTATGGAAAGGCGGGGTGGCTACACCTTC.

This clonotype has a handful of counts. V gene TRBV11-2 combines with J gene TRBJ2-7; 11 positions agree with TRBD2. Germline V lookup: CDR1 SGHAT, CDR2 FQNNGV. The CDR3 sequence is 15 residues long. With V trimmed by 1 base and J by 5 bases, 4 bases remained unmatched. The CDR3 region is CASSLVTSGGHEQYF. The CDR3 DNA reads as TGTGCCAGCAGCTTAGTAACTAGCGGGGGCCACGAGCAGTACTTC.

This clonotype was counted at least ten times. In DNA form, the CDR3 reads TGTGCCAGCAGTGAAAGGAGTCTCAGTTATAGCAATCAGCCCCAGCATTTT. Encoded protein: CASSERSLSYSNQPQHF. The rearrangement joins TRBV6-1 to TRBJ1-5, with no clear D. This CDR3 region has 17 residues. CDR1 and CDR2 (germline): MNHNS, SASEGT. V dropped 2 bases and J dropped 0 bases, with 14 bases sitting between them.

This clonotype was seen repeatedly, ten times or more. The chain employs TRBV2 and TRBJ1-2, with 8 nucleotides matching TRBD1. Germline CDR1 and CDR2: SNHLY and FYNNEI. Unmatched junction bases numbered 3, after V lost 6 bases and J lost 6 bases. The CDR3 runs to 12 residues. The DNA for the CDR3 is TGTGCCAGCAGCCAGGGGGCTAATGGCTACACCTTC. It encodes CASSQGANGYTF.

As for this clonotype: A much larger clone lies one base from this, so it may be a read error. The chain is built from TRBV2 and TRBJ2-2; D not resolved. The germline V gene encodes CDR1 SNHLY and CDR2 FYNNEI. Deletions cut 5 bases from V and 0 bases from J, with 4 bases between. This CDR3 has 13 residues. The CDR3 DNA reads as TGTGCCAGCAGTCGTTCGAACACCGGGGAGCTGTTTTTT. This gives the protein CASSRSNTGELFF.

This clonotype was counted ten times or more. The chain has TRBV7-9 and TRBJ2-4; D call uncertain. Trimming cost V 5 bases and J 7 bases, with 21 bases left between them. Germline loops: CDR1 SEHNR, CDR2 FQNEAQ (reference sequence). The CDR3 contains 16 residues. The CDR3 sequence: CASSDPTGLVDNIQYF. The CDR3 DNA follows: TGTGCCAGCAGCGACCCCACCGGGCTAGTTGATAACATTCAGTACTTC.

There are many counts of this clonotype. The chain couples TRBV12-3 or TRBV12-4 to TRBJ1-4; D not resolved. V was trimmed by 4 bases and J by 7 bases, leaving 19 bases between them. This CDR3 is built from 16 residues. The DNA of the CDR3 is TGTGCCAGCAGTTCCGGGTCCTTATCCTTTTCTGAAAAACTGTTTTTT. Translated: CASSSGSLSFSEKLFF.

This clonotype was counted ten times or more. The CDR3 DNA sequence: TGCGCCAGCAGCCCCCGGACAGTGAACACTGAAGCTTTCTTT. As protein: CASSPRTVNTEAFF. This chain connects TRBV5-1 to TRBJ1-1; a possible D gene is TRBD1 (6 bases). The CDR3 consists of 14 residues. From germline, CDR1 is SGHRS and CDR2 YFSETQ. Trimming stripped 4 bases from V and 0 bases from J, with 10 bases between. The variable domain in full, completed from reference TRBV5-1 and TRBJ1-1, reads KAGVTQTPRYLIKTRGQQVTLSCSPISGHRSVSWYQQTPGQGLQFLFEYFSETQRNKGNFPGRFSGRQFSNSRSEMNVSTLELGDSALYLCASSPRTVNTEAFFGQGTRLTVV.

A few counts support this clonotype. The V call is TRBV7-9, the J call TRBJ1-1; TRBD1 is a possible D gene (5 bases). This CDR3 is built from 14 residues. Germline V gene lookup returns CDR1 SEHNR and CDR2 FQNEAQ (reference sequence). V shed 1 base and J shed 8 bases, with 14 bases lying between them. The CDR3 loop reads CASSLGRGPSEAFF. Written as DNA, the CDR3 is TGTGCCAGCAGCTTAGGGCGGGGCCCTTCAGAAGCTTTCTTT.

In its sample, this clonotype was seen many times. This chain links TRBV20-1 with TRBJ1-1; D gene uncertain. CDR1 is DFQATT and CDR2 is SNEGSKA in the germline V gene (reference sequence). Trimming removed 2 bases at V and 4 bases at J, with 14 bases between. The CDR3 contains 14 residues. For the CDR3, the DNA is TGCAGTGCTAGATTCGGCGGCCGGGGCACTGAAGCTTTCTTT. Translation: CSARFGGRGTEAFF.

This clonotype was counted ten times or more. J is TRBJ2-7 and V is TRBV11-2; D not certain. From germline, CDR1 is SGHAT and CDR2 FQNNGV. The V and J ends lost 1 base and 0 bases respectively, with 7 bases between them. The CDR3 consists of 14 residues. The DNA for the CDR3 is TGTGCCAGCAGCTTAGGTGGTAGCTCCTACGAGCAGTACTTC. It yields the protein CASSLGGSSYEQYF.

In this sample, this clonotype turned up many times. The chain couples TRBV3-1 to TRBJ1-2; D is ambiguous. The germline V gene has CDR1 LGHDT and CDR2 YNNKEL (reference sequence). The V end lost 0 bases, the J end lost 4 bases, and 15 bases lay between the germline ends. The CDR3 has 16 amino acids. In DNA, the CDR3 is TGTGCCAGCAGCCAAGATTGGGCAGGCGAAATCTATGGCTACACCTTC. Translating gives CASSQDWAGEIYGYTF.

This clonotype came up many times. The J gene is TRBJ1-2, the V gene TRBV9, with unresolved D. This CDR3 comprises 12 residues. The V end lost 2 bases, the J end lost 1 base, and 3 bases lay between the germline ends. CDR1 is SGDLS and CDR2 is YYNGEE in the germline V gene. CDR3 DNA: TGTGCCAGCAGCGTGGGTAACTATGGCTACACCTTC. Translation gives CASSVGNYGYTF.

This clonotype was seen repeatedly, ten times or more. This chain connects TRBV5-1 to TRBJ2-4; the D call may be TRBD1 or TRBD2 (6 bases each). The CDR3 has 15 residues. CDR1 is SGHRS, CDR2 YFSETQ, per germline. Trimming removed 6 bases at V and 1 base at J, with 14 bases between. CDR3 sequence: CASTTRGAAKNIQYF. The CDR3 DNA reads TGCGCCAGCACGACAAGGGGGGCGGCCAAAAACATTCAGTACTTC.

This clonotype has ten or more counts. This chain joins TRBV2 and TRBJ2-7, with 7 bases lining up with TRBD1. CDR1 SNHLY and CDR2 FYNNEI come from the germline V gene. The ends lost 6 bases at V and 3 bases at J; junction bases unmatched: 11. This CDR3 spans 15 amino acids. The CDR3 sequence: CASSQPRGQLYEQYF. Written as DNA, the CDR3 is TGTGCCAGCAGCCAACCAAGGGGACAGCTCTACGAGCAGTACTTC.

The rearrangement joins TRBV6-5 to TRBJ2-3, with unresolved D. The CDR3 length is 16 residues. V was trimmed by 3 bases and J by 0 bases, leaving 13 bases between them. Per the germline V gene, CDR1 is MNHEY and CDR2 is SVGAGI. The CDR3 DNA sequence: TGTGCCAGCAGTTATTTTGGGCAACCAAGCACAGATACGCAGTATTTT. This encodes CASSYFGQPSTDTQYF.

This clonotype has a count of ten or more. This chain uses TRBV27 with TRBJ1-1; a possible D gene is TRBD1 (5 bases). The V end was cut by 2 bases, the J end by 1 base, with 8 bases between. Germline lookup yields CDR1 MNHEY and CDR2 SMNVEV (reference sequence). The CDR3 extends over 14 amino acids. The CDR3 loop reads CASSLAGWNTEAFF. For the CDR3, the DNA is TGTGCCAGCAGTTTAGCAGGGTGGAACACTGAAGCTTTCTTT.

This clonotype was seen ten or more times. This sequence joins TRBV4-2 and TRBJ2-6, with TRBD2 matching 11 bases. V lost 3 bases, J lost 0 bases, and 7 bases stayed unmatched. Germline loops: CDR1 LGHNA, CDR2 YNFKEQ. The CDR3 is 19 residues long. For the CDR3, the DNA is TGTGCCAGCAGCCAGGCTTGGACTAGCGGGCGCTCTGGGGCCAACGTCCTGACTTTC. Residues: CASSQAWTSGRSGANVLTF.

This clonotype turned up a few times. The chain couples TRBV7-2 to TRBJ1-4; perhaps TRBD1 as D (5 bases). This CDR3 is built from 16 residues. Germline-derived CDR1 and CDR2 are SGHTA and FQGNSA. Trimming left V 5 bases short and J 2 bases short, with 15 bases between. The CDR3 bases are TGTGCCAGCAGCGAAGCGGGGGGAGCGACTAATGAAAAACTGTTTTTT. This sequence encodes CASSEAGGATNEKLFF. Variable domain in full (rest from reference TRBV7-2 and TRBJ1-4): GAGVSQSPSNKVTEKGKDVELRCDPISGHTALYWYRQSLGQGLEFLIYFQGNSAPDKSGLPSDRFSAERTGGSVSTLTIQRTQQEDSAVYLCASSEAGGATNEKLFFGSGTQLSVL.

This clonotype was counted many times. The rearrangement joins TRBV7-2 to TRBJ1-2; D not certain. CDR1 and CDR2 from the germline V gene are SGHTA and FQGNSA. The CDR3 sequence is 14 residues long. V gave up 7 bases and J gave up 6 bases, with 18 bases separating them. In DNA, the CDR3 is TGTGCCAGCACCCCGGGGTGGTTAGGTGATGGCTACACCTTC. Its translation: CASTPGWLGDGYTF. Together with reference TRBV7-2 and TRBJ1-2, the CDR3 gives the full variable domain: GAGVSQSPSNKVTEKGKDVELRCDPISGHTALYWYRQSLGQGLEFLIYFQGNSAPDKSGLPSDRFSAERTGGSVSTLTIQRTQQEDSAVYLCASTPGWLGDGYTFGSGTRLTVV.

This clonotype was picked up many times. V and J are TRBV2 and TRBJ1-1; D remains ambiguous. From germline, CDR1 is SNHLY and CDR2 FYNNEI. The CDR3 has 14 residues. Trimming shortened V by 4 bases and J by 1 base, and 10 bases separated the two germline ends. For the CDR3, the DNA is TGTGCCAGCAGTGCTCGCAGTCCGAACACTGAAGCTTTCTTT. It codes for CASSARSPNTEAFF.